This TCR beta chain comes out of a study of regulatory T cells in long-lasting Graves disease. In the study overall: The criterion for persistent Graves' disease was over 5 years of antithyroid drugs with positive TSH receptor antibodies. Broader study findings: Those with persistent disease had in common more public clonotypes (roughly 3,000) than new patients (more than 900). Patients with persistent disease showed a bias toward TRBV28, TRBJ1-2 and TRBJ2-5.

The time point here: persistent/refractory GD, antithyroid drugs over 5 years with positive TRAb. PBMC RNA was the source of the TCR library. As a group, patients came from one endocrinology department in Xi'an, China. A word on this clonotype: Its antigen is not known. The junction shows a germline mismatch at one end, possibly a read error.

CDR1 and CDR2 from the germline V gene are DFQATT and SNEGSKA (reference sequence). This CDR3 has 12 residues. Libraries of TCR beta came from iRepertoire HTBI primers plus Arm-PCR of CDR3 regions. TCRdb re-analysed the multiplex PCR reads in MiXCR, keeping a single row per CDR3 protein. The sample comprises 390,000 or so distinct CDR3 sequences, less than 30% of which are singletons, and 28% rests with the top ten. This receptor was taken from a woman aged 40 to 50 with Graves disease. The source was peripheral blood mononuclear cells (PBMCs), collected when the disease was refractory, from a patient treated with antithyroid drugs. J is TRBJ2-7 and V is TRBV20-1; D is ambiguous. DNA for the CDR3: TGCAGTGCTAGAGATCAGAGCTACGAGCGGTACTTC. Amino acids: CSARDQSYERYF.